Here is one TCR beta chain with its context. This specimen belongs to a study of blood T cell repertoires in COVID-19. On the study more broadly: Researchers got acute and convalescent COVID-19 samples from the United States, Italy and Spain. The cDNA or gDNA used as material had been derived from T cells, B-cell-depleted T cells, or PBMCs.

Germline V CDR1 and CDR2: GTSNPN, SVGIG (reference sequence). This CDR3 contains 13 residues. Trimming stripped 0 bases from V and 10 bases from J, with 13 bases between. Assay used: immunoSEQ multiplex PCR; TCRdb lists only in-frame clones, some missing. The sample lists hundreds of thousands of clones, approximately 86% occurring once. Followed longitudinally, the Seattle patients had been enrolled during active infection. The chain recombines TRBV30 with TRBJ1-5, with TRBD1 as a possible D gene (5 bases). The TCR originated in a woman in her 30s with COVID-19, enrolled during active disease. The specimen was peripheral blood. The CDR3 loop is CAWSVWGTAPQHF. The CDR3 DNA is TGTGCCTGGAGTGTATGGGGCACTGCTCCCCAGCATTTT.